The 29 T cell receptor beta chains below all came from one sample that was sequenced in a study of blood T cell repertoires in COVID-19. TCRdb's table, derived via immunoSEQ multiplex PCR, lists solely in-frame clones and lacks some. This sample has about 160,000 clones, with 80% found just once. Sequenced material: PBMCs or T cells enriched from blood (not recorded which). These receptors were obtained from a woman in her sixties or seventies who had recovered from COVID-19.

J is TRBJ1-2 and V is TRBV3-1 (or the pseudogene TRBV3-2); D perhaps matches TRBD1 (5 bases). Germline lookup yields CDR1 LGHDT and CDR2 YNNKEL (reference sequence). V lost 1 base, J lost 6 bases, and 9 bases lay in between. This CDR3 spans 13 amino acids. CDR3 loop: CASSQAGGDGYTF. Written as DNA, the CDR3 is TGTGCCAGCAGCCAAGCCGGAGGGGATGGCTACACCTTC.

There are a few counts of this clone. This rearrangement joins TRBV14 to TRBJ2-7; TRBD1 is a possible D gene (6 bases). The germline CDR1 and CDR2 sequences are SGHDN and FVKESK. The CDR3 is 13 residues long. Trimming shortened V by 5 bases and J by 6 bases, and 14 bases separated the two germline ends. In DNA, the CDR3 is TGTGCCAGCAGCTATTCACAGGGCTCCGAGCAGTACTTC. This translates into CASSYSQGSEQYF.

The chain carries TRBV2 and TRBJ1-5, with 8 bases fitting TRBD1. Germline V CDR1 and CDR2: SNHLY, FYNNEI. The CDR3 runs to 15 residues. V lost 6 bases and J lost 5; bases outside the gene matches: 9. CDR3 region: CASRKTGALYQPQHF. CDR3 sequence (DNA): TGTGCCAGCAGGAAGACAGGGGCCCTATATCAGCCCCAGCATTTT. Looking up the rest from reference TRBV2 and TRBJ1-5 gives the full variable domain: EPEVTQTPSHQVTQMGQEVILRCVPISNHLYFYWYRQILGQKVEFLVSFYNNEISEKSEIFDDQFSVERPDGSNFTLKIRSTKLEDSAMYFCASRKTGALYQPQHFGDGTRLSIL.

Here the CDR3 DNA reads TGTGCCACCAGTGTCCTGGAGGGTACCGGGGAGCTGTTTTTT. Translating it yields CATSVLEGTGELFF. This chain links TRBV24-1 with TRBJ2-2; D may be TRBD2 (6 bases). CDR3 length: 14 residues. V lost 5 bases, J lost 5 bases, and 11 bases lay in between. The germline gives CDR1 KGHDR, CDR2 SFDVKD.

CDR3 sequence: CASSHLLGRGGDEQFF. CDR3 DNA: TGTGCCAGCAGCCATCTGCTTGGGCGGGGTGGCGATGAGCAGTTCTTC. The genes are TRBV3-1 (or the pseudogene TRBV3-2) and TRBJ2-1, with a possible D match to TRBD2 (6 bases). The V end was cut by 3 bases, the J end by 8 bases, with 20 bases between. The CDR3 runs 16 residues. Germline assignment: CDR1 LGHDT and CDR2 YNNKEL (reference sequence).

V and J are TRBV3-1 (or the pseudogene TRBV3-2) and TRBJ1-3; no definite D call. From germline, CDR1 is LGHDT and CDR2 YNNKEL (reference sequence). V lost 5 bases, J lost 0 bases, and 11 bases lay in between. The length of the CDR3 is 15 residues. The CDR3 region has the DNA TGTGCCAGCAGCGCCGACACGAGCTCTGGAAACACCATATATTTT. Amino acids: CASSADTSSGNTIYF.

The gene calls are TRBV7-6 and TRBJ2-2, with D tentatively TRBD1 (5 bases). This CDR3 is 16 amino acids long. With 1 base removed from V and 2 bases from J, the gap between germline ends came to 11 bases. Germline assignment: CDR1 SGHVS and CDR2 FNYEAQ. CDR3 in amino acids: CASSLGWGVNTGELFF. The DNA of the CDR3 is TGTGCCAGCAGCTTAGGTTGGGGCGTTAACACCGGGGAGCTGTTTTTT.

Only a few counts were recorded for this clone. The chain carries TRBV29-1 and TRBJ1-1, with D unresolved. The CDR3 runs to 14 residues. Trimming removed 5 bases from V and 8 bases from J, with 21 bases in between. The germline gives CDR1 SQVTM, CDR2 ANQGSEA. The CDR3 bases are TGCAGCGTTTCCCCCCACGGGAGGCCGGGGGAAGCTTTCTTT. This encodes CSVSPHGRPGEAFF.

V and J are TRBV12-3 or TRBV12-4 and TRBJ1-3; D unresolved. The length of the CDR3 is 13 residues. Trimming shortened V by 5 bases and J by 4 bases, and 9 bases separated the two germline ends. The CDR3 is CASSLSKGNTIYF. The CDR3 bases are TGTGCCAGCAGTCTCTCTAAGGGAAACACCATATATTTT.

The table lists this clone with a few counts. V is TRBV4-1 and J is TRBJ2-1; TRBD1 is a possible D gene (6 bases). The CDR3 length is 15 residues. Germline assignment: CDR1 MGHRA and CDR2 YSYEKL. V was shortened by 2 bases and J by 7 bases, with 15 bases between the two germline ends. The CDR3 spells CASSQWQSGDNEQFF. CDR3 DNA sequence: TGCGCCAGCAGCCAATGGCAGTCAGGGGATAATGAGCAGTTCTTC.

This chain connects TRBV18 to TRBJ1-4; D possibly corresponds to TRBD1 (5 bases). Trimming cost V 3 bases and J 7 bases, with 18 bases left between them. Germline CDR1 and CDR2: KGHSH and LQKENI. The CDR3 length is 16 residues. CDR3 bases: TGTGCCAGCTCACCGTCAGGGTCGTGGGTGTGTGAAAAACTGTTTTTT. Amino acid sequence: CASSPSGSWVCEKLFF. Looking up the rest from reference TRBV18 and TRBJ1-4 gives the full variable domain: NAGVMQNPRHLVRRRGQEARLRCSPMKGHSHVYWYRQLPEEGLKFMVYLQKENIIDESGMPKERFSAEFPKEGPSILRIQQVVRGDSAAYFCASSPSGSWVCEKLFFGSGTQLSVL.

The chain carries TRBV7-9 and TRBJ1-1, with D tentatively TRBD1 (5 bases). Germline-derived CDR1 and CDR2 are SEHNR and FQNEAQ (reference sequence). The CDR3 consists of 12 residues. Trimming removed 3 bases from V and 6 bases from J, with 8 bases in between. CDR3 DNA: TGTGCCAGCAGCTTCCTACAGGCTGAAGCTTTCTTT. Translated: CASSFLQAEAFF.

The chain recombines TRBV7-6 with TRBJ2-5; no firm D call. There are 13 residues in the CDR3. The germline V gene has CDR1 SGHVS and CDR2 FNYEAQ. Trimming took off 1 base at V and 7 bases at J, with 10 bases between the two ends. In DNA, the CDR3 is TGTGCCAGCAGCTTAGGGCAGGCTGGGACCCAGTACTTC. Translation gives CASSLGQAGTQYF.

This clone was detected once. The chain employs TRBV11-1 and TRBJ1-1; TRBD1 matches at 7 bases. Trimming cost V 6 bases and J 1 base; bases outside gene matches: 8. The CDR3 consists of 15 residues. Germline CDR1 SGHAT, CDR2 FQDESV (reference sequence). The CDR3 nucleotides are TGTGCCAGCAGTTACCAGGGGGTTTGGAACACTGAAGCTTTCTTT. Protein sequence: CASSYQGVWNTEAFF.

The gene calls are TRBV12-3 or TRBV12-4 and TRBJ1-2; no definite D call. The CDR3 runs 11 residues. Trimming left V 5 bases short and J 8 bases short, with 9 bases between. In DNA, the CDR3 is TGTGCCAGCAGTCCGAGGCGGGGCTACACCTTC. It is translated as CASSPRRGYTF.

V usage is TRBV9 and J usage is TRBJ2-5; 9 nucleotides align to TRBD2. V lost 0 bases and J lost 4; bases outside the gene matches: 4. The CDR3 runs 15 residues. Germline CDR1 is SGDLS and CDR2 is YYNGEE. DNA of the CDR3: TGTGCCAGCAGCGTAGGCGGGGGGGCGGTAGAGACCCAGTACTTC. Translating it yields CASSVGGGAVETQYF.

This chain connects TRBV3-1 (or the pseudogene TRBV3-2) to TRBJ2-3; 10 bases match TRBD1. The CDR3 runs to 17 residues. CDR1 and CDR2 (germline): LGHDT, YNNKEL (reference sequence). Losses at the gene ends were 1 base for V and 3 bases for J; bases not matched to a gene: 7. The CDR3 loop reads CASSQGDRGYRTDTQYF. As DNA, the CDR3 is TGTGCCAGCAGCCAAGGGGACAGGGGTTATAGGACAGATACGCAGTATTTT.

V usage is TRBV5-1 and J usage is TRBJ1-1, with TRBD1 identical over 9 bases. Germline V gives CDR1 SGHRS, CDR2 YFSETQ. The CDR3 runs to 13 residues. Trimming took 3 bases from V and 4 from J; bases not matched to a gene: 1. CDR3 DNA sequence: TGCGCCAGCAGCTGGGACAGGGCCACTGAAGCTTTCTTT. Its translation is CASSWDRATEAFF.

This clone turned up a few times. The chain employs TRBV18 and TRBJ2-7; D is possibly TRBD1 (6 bases). V lost 5 bases and J 5 bases, leaving 10 bases between the germline ends. This CDR3 has 12 amino acids. The germline gives CDR1 KGHSH, CDR2 LQKENI. DNA of the CDR3: TGTGCCAGCTCAACAGGGATGCACGAGCAGTACTTC. This codes for CASSTGMHEQYF.

V and J are TRBV29-1 and TRBJ1-2, with D perhaps matching TRBD1 (6 bases). The germline V and J ends were trimmed by 6 bases and 5 bases, with 22 bases remaining between them. The germline CDR1 and CDR2 sequences are SQVTM and ANQGSEA. The CDR3 runs 15 residues. This CDR3 is CSVKDSSSGRYGYTF. In DNA, the CDR3 is TGCAGCGTCAAGGACAGTTCTTCAGGAAGGTATGGCTACACCTTC.

The J gene is TRBJ2-1, the V gene TRBV5-1; 10 bases are shared with TRBD2. The CDR3 is made up of 15 amino acids. Germline CDR1 reads SGHRS; CDR2 reads YFSETQ. V was pared by 4 bases and J by 3 bases, with 4 bases of the junction left unmatched. CDR3 sequence: CASSPGLADYNEQFF. Written as DNA, the CDR3 is TGCGCCAGCAGCCCTGGACTAGCGGACTACAATGAGCAGTTCTTC.

This clone came up once. The chain joins TRBV5-3 to TRBJ2-3, with D maybe TRBD2 (6 bases). TRBV5-3 is an ORF, and what it does is uncertain. The germline V and J ends were trimmed by 5 bases and 0 bases, with 16 bases remaining between them. The CDR3 runs 16 residues. The CDR3 protein is CARRSSLASSTDTQYF. The CDR3 DNA follows: TGTGCCAGAAGATCGTCTCTAGCGTCTAGCACAGATACGCAGTATTTT.

This rearrangement joins TRBV18 to TRBJ2-3; TRBD2 agrees at 9 bases. Germline CDR1 and CDR2: KGHSH and LQKENI. Trimming cost V 5 bases and J 4 bases; bases outside gene matches: 10. CDR3 length: 16 residues. This CDR3 is CASSSFWAGGPDTQYF. The CDR3 nucleotides read TGTGCCAGCTCATCCTTTTGGGCGGGGGGGCCAGATACGCAGTATTTT.

V usage is TRBV10-3 and J usage is TRBJ1-1, with a tentative D call TRBD1 (6 bases). V was cut by 0 bases and J by 1 base, with 15 bases left in between. The germline V gene encodes CDR1 ENHRY and CDR2 SYGVKD. This CDR3 region has 17 residues. The CDR3 bases are TGTGCCATCAGTGAGTCAGTTCGGGGCAGGGGGAACACTGAAGCTTTCTTT. Translated, it gives CAISESVRGRGNTEAFF.

J is TRBJ1-6 and V is TRBV5-6; 11 nucleotides match TRBD1. This CDR3 contains 14 residues. V dropped 4 bases and J dropped 9; count of bases not matched to a gene: 3. Germline CDR1 is SGHDT and CDR2 is YYEEEE. The CDR3 DNA is TGTGCCAGCAGCGGACAGGGGGCGCGTTCACCCCTCCACTTT. Its protein is CASSGQGARSPLHF.

V and J are TRBV5-6 and TRBJ1-4, with D possibly being TRBD1 (6 bases). The germline V gene encodes CDR1 SGHDT and CDR2 YYEEEE. Trimming shortened V by 0 bases and J by 10 bases, and 10 bases separated the two germline ends. The CDR3 sequence is 13 residues long. For the CDR3, the DNA is TGTGCCAGCAGCTTGGAAACAGGGCGAAAACTGTTTTTT. Amino acids: CASSLETGRKLFF.

J is TRBJ2-3 and V is TRBV30; TRBD2 agrees at 8 bases. V dropped 2 bases and J dropped 4; count of bases not matched to a gene: 11. The V gene's germline CDR1 is GTSNPN and CDR2 SVGIG (reference sequence). This CDR3 is built from 16 residues. Here the CDR3 DNA reads TGTGCCTGGAGTATGCTAACGGGGGGGCGCGCAGATACGCAGTATTTT. This translates into CAWSMLTGGRADTQYF.

This clone came up once. The chain has TRBV29-1 and TRBJ1-5; 7 bases are shared with TRBD1. There are 13 residues in the CDR3. Germline V CDR1 and CDR2: SQVTM, ANQGSEA. Losses at the gene ends were 4 bases for V and 5 bases for J; bases not matched to a gene: 5. The CDR3 sequence: CSVAGDRDQPQHF. The CDR3, as DNA: TGCAGCGTTGCTGGGGACAGAGATCAGCCCCAGCATTTT.

The chain has TRBV9 and TRBJ1-1, with no clear D. Trimming removed 0 bases from V and 5 bases from J, with 8 bases in between. The CDR3 is 13 residues long. Germline V gives CDR1 SGDLS, CDR2 YYNGEE. CDR3 in amino acids: CASSVERVTEAFF. The CDR3 coding sequence is TGTGCCAGCAGCGTAGAGAGGGTAACTGAAGCTTTCTTT. Full variable domain (rest looked up from reference TRBV9 and TRBJ1-1): DSGVTQTPKHLITATGQRVTLRCSPRSGDLSVYWYQQSLDQGLQFLIQYYNGEERAKGNILERFSAQQFPDLHSELNLSSLELGDSALYFCASSVERVTEAFFGQGTRLTVV.